These 14 T cell receptor beta chains were all obtained from the same sample, sequenced in a study of blood T cell repertoires in COVID-19. Only in-frame clones appear in the TCRdb table, and some are missing; sequencing was by immunoSEQ multiplex PCR. This table has over 200,000 clones, 88% appearing once. The sequenced material came from PBMCs or T cells enriched from blood (not recorded which). These receptors came from a woman in her thirties or forties with acute COVID-19.

This clone was seen just once. This chain uses TRBV5-6 with TRBJ1-1; D is unclear. CDR1 and CDR2 (germline): SGHDT, YYEEEE. There are 16 residues in the CDR3. V lost 4 bases and J lost 0, with 16 bases in between. CDR3: CASSRGPDGMNTEAFF. CDR3 DNA sequence: TGTGCCAGCAGCCGAGGGCCCGATGGAATGAACACTGAAGCTTTCTTT. Supplemented by reference TRBV5-6 and TRBJ1-1, the full variable domain reads DAGVTQSPTHLIKTRGQQVTLRCSPKSGHDTVSWYQQALGQGPQFIFQYYEEEERQRGNFPDRFSGHQFPNYSSELNVNALLLGDSALYLCASSRGPDGMNTEAFFGQGTRLTVV.

The rearrangement uses TRBV29-1 and TRBJ2-1; 9 bases agree with TRBD2. The germline V gene encodes CDR1 SQVTM and CDR2 ANQGSEA. The CDR3 has 14 residues. The ends lost 5 bases at V and 2 bases at J; junction bases unmatched: 4. CDR3 nucleotides: TGCAGCGTTTATCCTAGCGGGGCCTACAATGAGCAGTTCTTC. Translated: CSVYPSGAYNEQFF.

This clone occurred a few times. The chain employs TRBV19 and TRBJ2-2; the D gene is possibly TRBD2 (5 bases). The V end was cut by 4 bases, the J end by 1 base, with 13 bases between. This CDR3 region has 16 residues. The germline CDR1 and CDR2 sequences are LNHDA and SQIVND (reference sequence). The DNA for the CDR3 is TGTGCCAGTAGTACCTCGATGGCGGGGAACACCGGGGAGCTGTTTTTT. This encodes CASSTSMAGNTGELFF. The variable domain in full, with the rest retrieved from reference TRBV19 and TRBJ2-2, is DGGITQSPKYLFRKEGQNVTLSCEQNLNHDAMYWYRQDPGQGLRLIYYSQIVNDFQKGDIAEGYSVSREKKESFPLTVTSAQKNPTAFYLCASSTSMAGNTGELFFGEGSRLTVL.

This clone showed up just a few times. The chain carries TRBV5-8 and TRBJ1-6; tentative D call: TRBD1 (5 bases). Looked up from germline, CDR1 is SGHTS and CDR2 is YDEGEE. The V end was cut by 2 bases, the J end by 9 bases, with 18 bases between. The CDR3 runs 16 residues. The CDR3 reads CASSFTPGAGPSPLHF. The CDR3 DNA follows: TGTGCCAGCAGCTTTACACCCGGCGCAGGGCCTTCACCCCTCCACTTT.

The V gene is TRBV24-1, the J gene TRBJ2-1, with D perhaps TRBD1 (5 bases). The ends were cut back, 3 bases at V and 4 bases at J, with 15 bases in the middle. Germline CDR1 is KGHDR and CDR2 is SFDVKD. This CDR3 is built from 16 residues. Written as DNA, the CDR3 is TGTGCCACCAGTGATCCCGCGGCGAGACAGTACAATGAGCAGTTCTTC. Its protein is CATSDPAARQYNEQFF.

The chain carries TRBV7-8 and TRBJ2-5; 12 bases match TRBD2. This CDR3 has 15 residues. In germline, CDR1 is SGHVS, CDR2 FQNEAQ. V dropped 5 bases and J dropped 5; count of bases not matched to a gene: 6. The CDR3 region has the DNA TGTGCCAGCAGCCCCCTGACTAGCGGGAGTGAGACCCAGTACTTC. Translating it yields CASSPLTSGSETQYF.

CDR3 protein: CASSALTSRVTDTQYF. The CDR3 nucleotides read TGTGCCAGCAGTGCTCTGACTAGTCGGGTCACAGATACGCAGTATTTT. This sequence joins TRBV6-6 and TRBJ2-3; weak D call: TRBD2 (6 bases). V was clipped by 5 bases and J by 2 bases, with 17 bases between them. From germline, CDR1 is MNHNY and CDR2 SVGAGI (reference sequence). CDR3 size: 16 residues.

Written as DNA, the CDR3 is TGTGCCAGCTCACTCACTGGAGGCTATGGCTACACCTTC. Its translation: CASSLTGGYGYTF. The chain joins TRBV18 to TRBJ1-2; D is unresolved. Looked up from germline, CDR1 is KGHSH and CDR2 is LQKENI. V was pared by 4 bases and J by 4 bases, with 10 bases between. This CDR3 spans 13 amino acids.

The chain combines TRBV5-1 with TRBJ2-2; weak D call: TRBD2 (5 bases). With 1 base removed from V and 7 bases from J, the gap between germline ends came to 17 bases. Germline lookup yields CDR1 SGHRS and CDR2 YFSETQ. CDR3 length equals 16 residues. CDR3 sequence: CASSLKSQRAGGELFF. The CDR3 nucleotides read TGCGCCAGCAGCTTGAAGAGCCAAAGGGCGGGCGGGGAGCTGTTTTTT.

As to this clone: Other nucleotide sequences from this sample produce the same CDR3. The chain carries TRBV5-1 and TRBJ1-2, with 10 nucleotides matching TRBD1. The CDR3 totals 14 residues. The junction had 4 bases not matched to a gene; V was cut back by 1 base and J by 7 bases. Germline V CDR1 and CDR2: SGHRS, YFSETQ. CDR3 amino acids: CASSLRQGAGGYTF. Written as DNA, the CDR3 is TGCGCCAGCAGCTTGCGACAGGGGGCAGGTGGCTACACCTTC.

There are a few counts of this clone. The CDR3 reads CASSLVGRPTYEQYF. Here the CDR3 DNA reads TGTGCCAGCAGCTTGGTGGGGCGGCCTACCTACGAGCAGTACTTC. The rearrangement joins TRBV5-4 to TRBJ2-7, with TRBD1 as a possible D gene (5 bases). The CDR3 sequence is 15 residues long. Between the trimmed V and J ends, which lost 0 bases and 2 bases, there was a span of 12 bases. Germline CDR1 is SGHNT and CDR2 is YYREEE (reference sequence).

The chain links TRBV5-1 to TRBJ1-1; no clear D. Germline assignment: CDR1 SGHRS and CDR2 YFSETQ. Trimming removed 0 bases from V and 1 base from J, with 13 bases in between. This CDR3 spans 16 amino acids. The CDR3 is CASSLDSQAGNTEAFF. CDR3 bases: TGCGCCAGCAGCTTGGATTCCCAGGCTGGGAACACTGAAGCTTTCTTT.

This CDR3 is CATSMGTSVQETQYF. The CDR3 nucleotides are TGTGCCACCAGCATGGGGACTAGCGTCCAAGAGACCCAGTACTTC. The chain combines TRBV15 with TRBJ2-5; TRBD2 aligns across 10 bases. V gave up 4 bases and J gave up 1 base; unmatched junction bases: 3. Germline lookup yields CDR1 LNHNV and CDR2 YYDKDF (reference sequence). This CDR3 is 15 amino acids long.

This sequence joins TRBV14 and TRBJ2-1; D is perhaps TRBD1 (7 bases). V dropped 3 bases and J dropped 4 bases, with 16 bases sitting between them. CDR3 length equals 16 residues. CDR1 is SGHDN, CDR2 FVKESK, per germline. CDR3: CASSHRGVLLYNEQFF. The CDR3 DNA reads as TGTGCCAGCAGCCACAGGGGGGTGCTCCTGTACAATGAGCAGTTCTTC.